One sample yielded the 11 T cell receptor beta chains listed below, sequenced in a study of metastatic and nonmetastatic thyroid tumors. TCRdb re-processed the PCR reads through MiXCR. This table has some 69,000 clones, 14% appearing once. No treatment of any kind had been given to any patient before thyroid surgery. Sequenced material: blood. These TCRs come from a male donor with papillary thyroid cancer or a benign thyroid nodule (not recorded which). Some clones in this sample may be carry-over from other donors' samples.

Concerning this clone itself: At one of its ends the junction is not consistent with the germline gene, which may arise from a read error. The chain combines TRBV2 with TRBJ1-4; D remains ambiguous. Germline assignment: CDR1 SNHLY and CDR2 FYNNEI. The CDR3 is made up of 13 amino acids. In nucleotides, the CDR3 is TGTGCCAGCAGTGATAGGGAGAATGAAAAACTGGTTTTT. This encodes CASSDRENEKLVF.

There are many counts of this clone. The chain couples TRBV5-4 to TRBJ1-1; no clear D gene. Trimming cost V 2 bases and J 0 bases, with 5 bases left between them. The V gene's germline CDR1 is SGHNT and CDR2 YYREEE (reference sequence). This CDR3 is built from 13 residues. CDR3 region: CASSFRVNTEAFF. As DNA, the CDR3 is TGTGCCAGCAGCTTCCGAGTGAACACTGAAGCTTTCTTT.

The chain employs TRBV30 and TRBJ2-2; D is possibly TRBD1 or TRBD2 (5 bases each). CDR1 and CDR2 from the germline V gene are GTSNPN and SVGIG (reference sequence). The germline V and J ends were trimmed by 3 bases and 7 bases, with 9 bases remaining between them. There are 12 residues in the CDR3. The CDR3 DNA reads as TGTGCCTGGAGCCTTGGGGGCGGGGAGCTGTTTTTT. Its protein product is CAWSLGGGELFF.

This clone showed up many times. This chain joins TRBV12-3 or TRBV12-4 and TRBJ1-5; TRBD1 matches at 8 bases. This CDR3 comprises 14 residues. V dropped 1 base and J dropped 5; count of bases not matched to a gene: 1. The DNA of the CDR3 is TGTGCCAGCAGTTTAGGGACAGGGCATCAGCCCCAGCATTTT. Translation gives CASSLGTGHQPQHF.

This clone has at least ten counts. V is TRBV27 and J is TRBJ2-7; 12 bases are a match to TRBD2. Germline values: CDR1 MNHEY, CDR2 SMNVEV (reference sequence). V trimming: 4 bases; J trimming: 3 bases; junction bases outside the gene matches: 1. The CDR3 is 14 residues long. The DNA of the CDR3 is TGTGCCAGCAGTTGGACTAGCGGGATCTACGAGCAGTACTTC. Its protein is CASSWTSGIYEQYF.

This clone is termed medium-sized. The chain links TRBV5-1 to TRBJ2-7; D is uncertain. Trimming removed 0 bases from V and 3 bases from J, with 10 bases in between. In germline, CDR1 is SGHRS, CDR2 YFSETQ. The CDR3 is 14 residues long. The CDR3 loop reads CASSLEAALYEQYF. The CDR3, as DNA: TGCGCCAGCAGCTTGGAAGCAGCCCTCTACGAGCAGTACTTC.

In its sample, this clone was seen many times. This chain uses TRBV4-3 with TRBJ1-1, with D possibly TRBD1 on 6 matching bases. Trimming removed 3 bases at V and 7 bases at J, with 18 bases between. The CDR3 loop spans 15 amino acids. The germline V gene has CDR1 LGHNA and CDR2 YSLEER. Here the CDR3 reads CASSQLYRVEVEAFF. In DNA, the CDR3 is TGCGCCAGCAGCCAGCTTTACAGGGTTGAAGTTGAAGCTTTCTTT.

The sample holds many counts of this clone. V usage is TRBV30 and J usage is TRBJ2-3, with 12 bases matching TRBD2. The CDR3 is made up of 13 amino acids. Germline lookup yields CDR1 GTSNPN and CDR2 SVGIG (reference sequence). V gave up 5 bases and J gave up 3 bases; unmatched junction bases: 0. The CDR3 loop reads CAWGLAGTDTQYF. In nucleotides, the CDR3 is TGTGCCTGGGGACTAGCGGGAACAGATACGCAGTATTTT.

There are many counts of this clone. The chain couples TRBV4-2 to TRBJ1-2; possibly TRBD1 for D (6 bases). The CDR3 is 14 amino acids. With 0 bases removed from V and 8 bases from J, the gap between germline ends came to 13 bases. Germline CDR1 and CDR2: LGHNA and YNFKEQ. This CDR3 is CASSQEWGQNGYTF. The CDR3, as DNA: TGTGCCAGCAGCCAAGAATGGGGGCAGAACGGCTACACCTTC.

This clone was seen repeatedly, ten times or more. The chain combines TRBV4-1 with TRBJ1-2, with 7 bases identical to TRBD1. V dropped 0 bases and J dropped 6; count of bases not matched to a gene: 7. The CDR3 has 15 residues. Germline V gene data show CDR1 as MGHRA and CDR2 as YSYEKL. The CDR3 loop is CASSQDEGQSHGYTF. For the CDR3, the DNA is TGCGCCAGCAGCCAAGATGAGGGACAGTCCCATGGCTACACCTTC.

This clone came up many times. This chain links TRBV11-2 with TRBJ2-3; 8 bases align to TRBD2. V lost 4 bases and J lost 4; bases outside the gene matches: 16. This CDR3 spans 18 amino acids. Germline V gene data show CDR1 as SGHAT and CDR2 as FQNNGV. The CDR3 sequence is CASSSHLFEVAGPDTQYF. CDR3 coding DNA: TGTGCCAGCAGCTCCCACCTCTTTGAGGTAGCGGGGCCAGATACGCAGTATTTT.